These 16 T cell receptor beta chains came from one sample sequenced in a study of vaccination and CD4 T cells after COVID-19. Cultured CD4+ T cells had their DNA profiled by the Oncomine TCR Beta short-read assay. TCRdb ran MiXCR on the PCR reads and lists one entry per CDR3 protein. Here the sample spans around 8,200 distinct CDR3 sequences, about 70% being singletons. Specified treatment: approximately nine-day PBMC culture with coronavirus spike peptide pools or control peptides (ViraFEST assay). These TCRs are of unknown antigen specificity. Sequenced input: CD4+ T cells from blood, cultured in vitro. Source of these receptors: a human donor who had recovered from COVID-19.

The gene calls are TRBV20-1 and TRBJ1-1; the D is unclear. Germline CDR1 is DFQATT and CDR2 is SNEGSKA (reference sequence). V lost 3 bases to trimming and J lost 0 bases, with 11 bases between them. The CDR3 spans 14 residues. The CDR3 sequence: CSASLQVMNTEAFF. Written as DNA, the CDR3 is TGCAGTGCTAGTCTGCAGGTCATGAACACTGAAGCTTTCTTT.

The sample holds a few counts of this clonotype. The V gene is TRBV2, the J gene TRBJ1-5; unclear D gene. This CDR3 contains 15 residues. Germline V gene data show CDR1 as SNHLY and CDR2 as FYNNEI. V shed 4 bases and J shed 3 bases, with 13 bases lying between them. For the CDR3, the DNA is TGTGCCAGCAGTGGCGAGTCCGGCCTCAATCAGCCCCAGCATTTT. This codes for CASSGESGLNQPQHF.

This clonotype was detected a few times. This chain joins TRBV7-9 and TRBJ1-1; maybe TRBD1 (6 bases). Germline CDR1 is SEHNR and CDR2 is FQNEAQ (reference sequence). CDR3 size: 14 residues. Trimming took off 0 bases at V and 10 bases at J, with 15 bases between the two ends. CDR3 residues: CASSLAAGAEGAFF. Here the CDR3 DNA reads TGTGCCAGCAGCTTAGCGGCAGGGGCCGAGGGAGCTTTCTTT. Full variable domain (missing parts from reference TRBV7-9 and TRBJ1-1): DTGVSQNPRHKITKRGQNVTFRCDPISEHNRLYWYRQTLGQGPEFLTYFQNEAQLEKSRLLSDRFSAERPKGSFSTLEIQRTEQGDSAMYLCASSLAAGAEGAFFGQGTRLTVV.

The rearrangement uses TRBV11-2 and TRBJ1-1, with D tentatively TRBD1 (6 bases). CDR3 length: 17 residues. V lost 1 base, J lost 4 bases, and 19 bases lay in between. Germline V gene lookup returns CDR1 SGHAT and CDR2 FQNNGV. The DNA of the CDR3 is TGTGCCAGCAGCTTAGTGACAGGAGGCCTCTTGGGCACTGAAGCTTTCTTT. Its protein is CASSLVTGGLLGTEAFF.

The chain recombines TRBV7-2 with TRBJ1-1; D uncertain. CDR3 length: 13 amino acids. Deletions cut 3 bases from V and 5 bases from J, with 10 bases between. Germline values: CDR1 SGHTA, CDR2 FQGNSA. Here the CDR3 DNA reads TGTGCCAGCAGCTTCGTGAGCCCTACTGAAGCTTTCTTT. Translating gives CASSFVSPTEAFF.

The genes are TRBV6-2 or TRBV6-3 and TRBJ2-3; the D gene could be TRBD1 or TRBD2 (6 bases each). The CDR3 spans 15 residues. Germline V lookup: CDR1 MNHEY, CDR2 SVGEGT. The V and J ends lost 3 bases and 0 bases respectively, with 10 bases between them. In DNA, the CDR3 is TGTGCCAGCAGTTATGGGGGGCCCAGCACAGATACGCAGTATTTT. Its protein product is CASSYGGPSTDTQYF.

The gene calls are TRBV19 and TRBJ1-2; D is possibly TRBD1 (5 bases). The germline V and J ends were trimmed by 2 bases and 2 bases, with 9 bases remaining between them. This CDR3 contains 14 residues. Germline V gene lookup returns CDR1 LNHDA and CDR2 SQIVND (reference sequence). The CDR3: CASSILGLNYGYTF. DNA of the CDR3: TGTGCCAGTAGTATATTGGGGCTCAACTATGGCTACACCTTC.

The rearrangement links TRBV20-1 to TRBJ2-1; TRBD1 aligns across 8 bases. The ends lost 3 bases at V and 8 bases at J; junction bases unmatched: 9. Germline V gene sequence: CDR1 DFQATT, CDR2 SNEGSKA (reference sequence). The CDR3 has 14 residues. CDR3 nucleotide sequence: TGCAGTGCTAGTGGAGACAGGGGCAGCTATGAGCAGTTCTTC. Amino acid sequence: CSASGDRGSYEQFF.

This clonotype was recorded a few times. V is TRBV11-2 and J is TRBJ1-2; D is perhaps TRBD1 (5 bases). Trimming took off 8 bases at V and 5 bases at J, with 9 bases between the two ends. The germline V gene has CDR1 SGHAT and CDR2 FQNNGV. The CDR3 has 11 amino acids. The chain's CDR3 is CASGAGYGYTF. DNA of the CDR3: TGTGCCAGCGGGGCAGGGTATGGCTACACCTTC.

The chain has TRBV5-1 and TRBJ1-2; unclear D gene. The germline CDR1 and CDR2 sequences are SGHRS and YFSETQ. Deletions cut 4 bases from V and 4 bases from J, with 17 bases between. CDR3 length: 15 residues. CDR3 nucleotides: TGCGCCAGCAGCGAGGACCCAGAAGCTTCCTATGGCTACACCTTC. It codes for CASSEDPEASYGYTF.

The gene calls are TRBV20-1 and TRBJ2-3; D remains ambiguous. The CDR3 covers 14 residues. Germline loops: CDR1 DFQATT, CDR2 SNEGSKA (reference sequence). V was pared by 3 bases and J by 1 base, with 11 bases between. CDR3 sequence (DNA): TGCAGTGCTAGCCTCAGGATCGGCACAGATACGCAGTATTTT. This translates into CSASLRIGTDTQYF.

The rearrangement links TRBV12-3 or TRBV12-4 to TRBJ2-5; no clear D. This CDR3 is 15 amino acids long. V was cut by 0 bases and J by 4 bases, with 12 bases left in between. The CDR3 sequence: CASSLAKPRSETQYF. In DNA, the CDR3 is TGTGCCAGCAGTTTAGCTAAGCCACGGTCAGAGACCCAGTACTTC.

As DNA, the CDR3 is TGTGCCAGCAGCTTGGGCAGGGGGGACGAGCAGTACTTC. Translated, it gives CASSLGRGDEQYF. This chain connects TRBV11-1 to TRBJ2-7; maybe TRBD1 (7 bases). The CDR3 is 13 residues long. Germline CDR1 and CDR2: SGHAT and FQDESV (reference sequence). The V end was cut by 3 bases, the J end by 5 bases, with 11 bases between.

The V and J genes are TRBV30 and TRBJ1-1, with a possible D match to TRBD1 (5 bases). The germline V gene has CDR1 GTSNPN and CDR2 SVGIG (reference sequence). Deletions cut 0 bases from V and 8 bases from J, with 10 bases between. The CDR3 is 12 residues long. The CDR3 reads CAWSVRRGEAFF. DNA of the CDR3: TGTGCCTGGAGTGTACGTCGGGGGGAAGCTTTCTTT.

This sequence joins TRBV19 and TRBJ2-7; TRBD1 might be the D (6 bases). Germline V gene data show CDR1 as LNHDA and CDR2 as SQIVND (reference sequence). Trimming cost V 4 bases and J 1 base, with 11 bases left between them. The length of the CDR3 is 14 residues. CDR3 sequence reads: CASSTPGQSYEQYF. The CDR3 DNA is TGTGCCAGTAGTACCCCAGGACAGTCCTACGAGCAGTACTTC.

V usage is TRBV7-9 and J usage is TRBJ2-7; D gene ambiguous. Germline assignment: CDR1 SEHNR and CDR2 FQNEAQ (reference sequence). V lost 3 bases and J 4 bases, leaving 7 bases between the germline ends. The CDR3 totals 12 residues. CDR3 nucleotides: TGTGCCAGCAGCTTTCAGTTGTACGAGCAGTACTTC. It specifies CASSFQLYEQYF.